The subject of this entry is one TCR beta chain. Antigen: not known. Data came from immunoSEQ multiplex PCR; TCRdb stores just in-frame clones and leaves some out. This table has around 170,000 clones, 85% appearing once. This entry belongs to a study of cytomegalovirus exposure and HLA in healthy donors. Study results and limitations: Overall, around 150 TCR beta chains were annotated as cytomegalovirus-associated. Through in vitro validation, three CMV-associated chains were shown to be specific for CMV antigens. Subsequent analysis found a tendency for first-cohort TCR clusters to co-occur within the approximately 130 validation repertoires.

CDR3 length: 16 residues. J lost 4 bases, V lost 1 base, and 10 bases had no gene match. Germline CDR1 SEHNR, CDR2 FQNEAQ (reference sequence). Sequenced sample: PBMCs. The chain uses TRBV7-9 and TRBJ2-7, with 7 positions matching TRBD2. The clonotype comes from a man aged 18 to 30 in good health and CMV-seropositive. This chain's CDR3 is CASSLGGGVAAYEQYF. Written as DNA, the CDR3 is TGTGCCAGCAGCTTAGGTGGGGGGGTTGCCGCGTACGAGCAGTACTTC.